The rows below give T cell receptor beta chains drawn from one sample of a study of persistence of HIV-infected CD4 T cells. The table came from immunoSEQ multiplex PCR; TCRdb's copy has only in-frame clones and leaves some out. The data show tens of thousands of clones, approximately 82% seen once. Their cognate antigens are unknown. Material: CD4+ T cells sorted from PBMCs after approximately 19-hour stimulation, obtained from a patient who received antiretroviral therapy. The receptors come from an adult man with HIV who was CMV-seropositive. CDR3s leave out the opening cysteine and the closing phenylalanine or tryptophan. Only some rows state a clone size, as once, few, many or a class for expanded clones.

size	V	J	CDR3
.	TRBV2	TRBJ2-3	ASSEERGRTDTQY
.	TRBV7-8	TRBJ1-6	ASSLLWGEPYNSPLH
.	TRBV5-4	TRBJ2-3	ASSKLTGGSTDTQY
.	TRBV7-9	TRBJ1-1	ASSLSAHNTEAF
.	TRBV19	TRBJ1-1	ASKRLGSAEAF
.	TRBV5-1	TRBJ2-3	ASSLGTSLDTQY
.	TRBV6-5	TRBJ2-2	ASFTHTGELF
.	TRBV7-9	TRBJ2-1	ASSQPGLNYNEQF
.	TRBV10-3	TRBJ2-3	AILATSGGTDTQY
.	TRBV24-1	TRBJ1-1	ATSDRSGTGLTEAF
.	TRBV19	TRBJ2-3	ASRTGRDTDTQY
.	TRBV19	TRBJ1-4	ASSTGQHNEKLF
.	TRBV2	TRBJ2-7	ASRTGYEQY
.	TRBV18	TRBJ2-2	ASSQGSGELF
few	TRBV5-1	TRBJ2-1	ASSLAFMAASYNEQF
.	TRBV5-4	TRBJ2-3	ASSLNQGSTDTQY
.	TRBV19	TRBJ2-2	ASSIDLVGNTGELF
.	TRBV6-1	TRBJ2-3	ASSDRGVITDTQY
.	TRBV5-4	TRBJ2-3	ASSIRTSHTQY
.	TRBV19	TRBJ1-1	ASSAGQGRAEAF
.	TRBV25-1	TRBJ1-4	ASSVVTSGEKLF
.	TRBV28	TRBJ1-4	ASSLFGTGSEKLF
.	TRBV19	TRBJ1-6	ASSTGQGVDSPLH
.	TRBV11-3	TRBJ2-3	ASSLTGEGTDTQY
.	TRBV6-5	TRBJ2-1	ASRTGGRYLNEQF
.	TRBV14	TRBJ2-7	ASSQRTSGGLY
.	TRBV9	TRBJ1-5	ASSAGTDRQPQH
once	TRBV7-9	TRBJ1-1	ASSPRGDSSDTEAF
.	TRBV2	TRBJ1-5	ASSEARGINQPQH
.	TRBV5-1	TRBJ2-3	ASSLEGQASTDTQY
.	TRBV18	TRBJ2-7	ASSPRAESYEQY
.	TRBV28	TRBJ2-7	ASTRSGTVYEQY
.	TRBV11-3	TRBJ1-1	ASSPGRGIGLNTEAF
.	TRBV5-1	TRBJ2-7	ASLRDSYSYEQY
few	TRBV4-1	TRBJ2-1	ASSQNWGGAYNEQF
.	TRBV29-1	TRBJ1-1	SVSQTGNTEAF
.	TRBV7-6	TRBJ2-7	ASSLVVGEQY
.	TRBV18	TRBJ2-1	ASSPSSDGARGF
.	TRBV9	TRBJ1-1	ASSVGGTGVFTEAF
.	TRBV6-5	TRBJ1-5	ASSRDTDQPQH
.	TRBV5-6	TRBJ2-7	ASSNGVGSYEQY
.	TRBV28	TRBJ1-2	ASSLPLTGGDGYT
.	TRBV28	TRBJ1-1	ASSLGRGVQAF